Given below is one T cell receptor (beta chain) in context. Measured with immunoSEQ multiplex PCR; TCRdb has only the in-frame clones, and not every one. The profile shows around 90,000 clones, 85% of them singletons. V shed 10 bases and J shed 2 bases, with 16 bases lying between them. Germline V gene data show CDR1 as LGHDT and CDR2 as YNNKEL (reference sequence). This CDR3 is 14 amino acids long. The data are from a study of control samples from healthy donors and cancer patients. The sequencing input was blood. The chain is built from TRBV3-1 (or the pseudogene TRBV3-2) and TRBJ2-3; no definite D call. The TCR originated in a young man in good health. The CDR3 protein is CATSDRVYTDTQYF. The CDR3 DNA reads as TGTGCCACCTCTGACCGGGTTTACACAGATACGCAGTATTTT.